This T cell receptor beta chain was retrieved from a study of blood T cell repertoires in COVID-19. On the study more broadly: T cells, B-cell-depleted T cells, or PBMCs supplied cDNA or gDNA.

Individuals aged roughly 18 to 95 years were recruited from 24 US areas. Participants' reported clinical history set cohort assignment. Each recovered donor of Cohort 3 presented with two negative PCRs, clearance, or symptom resolution. Assay: immunoSEQ multiplex PCR; the TCRdb copy retains only in-frame clones and omits some. This sample has about 330,000 clones, with about nine tenths found just once. V gave up 1 base and J gave up 2 bases, with 14 bases separating them. There are 16 residues in the CDR3. Germline V gene data show CDR1 as SGHAT and CDR2 as FQDESV (reference sequence). V usage is TRBV11-1 and J usage is TRBJ1-1, with unresolved D. This TCR derives from a woman aged 18-29 years who had recovered from COVID-19. Sample: PBMCs or T cells enriched from blood (not recorded which). Here the CDR3 reads CASSLDTPTYNTEAFF. The CDR3 region has the DNA TGTGCCAGCAGCTTAGATACTCCCACGTACAACACTGAAGCTTTCTTT.